A selection of T cell receptor beta chains follows, all from one sample in a study of blood T cells in healthy people across ages. TCRdb passed the 5' RACE reads through MiXCR, listing each CDR3 protein once. The table lists approximately 850,000 distinct CDR3 sequences, roughly 60% of them singletons. The sequencing sample was made of blood. These receptors were taken from a man aged 25-40 years in good health. Both conserved end residues are part of each CDR3. Fields, in order: clone size, D gene, V gene, J gene, CDR3 length, CDR3 protein, CDR3 DNA. D genes are given only for firm matches. Only part of the rows carry a size: once, few, many, or a class if the clone is expanded.

>few|-|TRBV7-3|TRBJ2-3|15
CASSLGARGTDTQYF
TGTGCCAGCAGCTTAGGCGCCAGGGGAACAGATACGCAGTATTTT
>-|-|TRBV12-3/TRBV12-4|TRBJ2-7|17
CASSLGGTDSSSYEQYF
TGTGCCAGCAGCCTAGGCGGGACAGATAGTTCCTCCTACGAGCAGTACTTC
>-|TRBD1|TRBV7-9|TRBJ2-7|15
CASSTWTGYVHEQYF
TGTGCCAGCAGCACATGGACAGGGTACGTCCACGAGCAGTACTTC
>-|-|TRBV7-2|TRBJ2-7|15
CASSLNGGRSYEQYF
TGTGCCAGCAGCTTAAACGGGGGGCGCTCCTACGAGCAGTACTTC
>-|-|TRBV5-1|TRBJ1-6|15
CASSLDQATNSPLHF
TGCGCCAGCAGCTTGGACCAGGCGACCAATTCACCCCTCCACTTT
>many|TRBD1|TRBV29-1|TRBJ2-5|12
CSVNRQGETQYF
TGCAGCGTTAACCGACAGGGAGAGACCCAGTACTTC
>once|TRBD1|TRBV20-1|TRBJ2-1|14
CSAGWTGAYNEQFF
TGCAGTGCCGGATGGACAGGGGCATACAATGAGCAGTTCTTC
>-|-|TRBV9|TRBJ1-2|13
CASSGTRSSGYTF
TGTGCCAGCAGCGGAACTAGGTCCTCTGGCTACACCTTC
>few|TRBD2|TRBV20-1|TRBJ2-4|14
CSARAEGLTWGQYF
TGCAGTGCGAGAGCTGAGGGACTAACCTGGGGGCAGTACTTC
>-|TRBD1|TRBV29-1|TRBJ2-5|15
CSVLRTGGFGETQYF
TGCAGCGTCCTAAGGACAGGGGGTTTTGGTGAGACCCAGTACTTC
>few|-|TRBV29-1|TRBJ2-3|14
CSVEEFNSADTQYF
TGCAGCGTTGAAGAGTTTAACTCGGCAGATACGCAGTATTTT
>-|-|TRBV3-1|TRBJ2-5|14
CASSRRRLQETQYF
TGTGCCAGCAGCCGCCGACGTTTGCAAGAGACCCAGTACTTC
>few|-|TRBV13|TRBJ2-7|13
CASSLGESYEQYF
TGTGCCAGCAGCTTAGGGGAATCCTACGAGCAGTACTTC
>-|-|TRBV12-3/TRBV12-4|TRBJ2-7|13
CASSSVIRAEQYF
TGTGCCAGCAGTTCGGTGATTCGGGCCGAGCAGTACTTC
>-|-|TRBV4-3|TRBJ2-7|17
CASSQDSPGPGYNEQYF
TGCGCCAGCAGCCAAGACTCCCCGGGACCAGGCTACAATGAGCAGTACTTC
>-|TRBD2|TRBV20-1|TRBJ2-7|15
CSAREGGLAGPEQYF
TGCAGTGCTCGGGAGGGAGGACTAGCGGGACCCGAGCAGTACTTC
>-|-|TRBV10-2|TRBJ2-5|12
CASTNPQETQYF
TGCGCCAGCACGAACCCACAAGAGACCCAGTACTTC
>-|-|TRBV4-1|TRBJ1-6|17
CASSQEKGDTTNSPLHF
TGCGCCAGCAGCCAAGAGAAGGGGGACACCACTAATTCACCCCTCCACTTT
>-|-|TRBV14|TRBJ2-6|14
CASSLYAGANVLTF
TGTGCCAGCAGCCTGTACGCCGGGGCCAACGTCCTGACTTTC